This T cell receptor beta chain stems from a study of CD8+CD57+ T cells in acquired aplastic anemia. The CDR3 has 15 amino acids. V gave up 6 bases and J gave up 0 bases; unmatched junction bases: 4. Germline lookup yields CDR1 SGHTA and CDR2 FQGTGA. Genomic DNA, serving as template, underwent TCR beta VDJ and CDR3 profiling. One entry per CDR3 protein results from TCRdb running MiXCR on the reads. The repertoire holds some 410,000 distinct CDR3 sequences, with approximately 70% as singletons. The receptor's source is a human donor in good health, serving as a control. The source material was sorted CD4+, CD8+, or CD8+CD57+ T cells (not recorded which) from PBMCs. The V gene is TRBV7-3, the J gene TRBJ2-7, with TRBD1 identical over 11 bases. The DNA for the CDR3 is TGTGCCAGCAGGGGACAGGGGGACCGCTCCTACGAGCAGTACTTC. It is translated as CASRGQGDRSYEQYF.